These 28 T cell receptor beta chains were all obtained from the same sample, sequenced in a study of human T cells and chemical hapten exposure. The time point here: pre-sensitization, week 0. Indicated treatment: therapeutic diphenylcyclopropenone sensitization with weekly scalp DPC. TCRdb fed the RACE reads into MiXCR, producing one record per CDR3 protein. The top ten hold approximately 2.6% of the sample, which has about 120,000 distinct CDR3 sequences, roughly 14% seen once. This specimen consisted of whole blood, obtained in connection with sensitization to the hapten diphenylcyclopropenone (DPC). The source of these receptors is a woman aged 18-30 years with alopecia areata. Some clones in this sample may be carry-over from other donors' samples.

This clonotype has a handful of counts. This rearrangement joins TRBV15 to TRBJ2-1; TRBD1 aligns across 10 bases. The ends lost 0 bases at V and 10 bases at J; junction bases unmatched: 9. This CDR3 has 16 amino acids. Germline loops: CDR1 LNHNV, CDR2 YYDKDF (reference sequence). The CDR3 bases are TGTGCCACCAGCAGAGATAAGGGGACAGGGGTTGACGAGCAGTTCTTC. Translating gives CATSRDKGTGVDEQFF. The full variable domain, rest sourced from reference TRBV15 and TRBJ2-1, is DAMVIQNPRYQVTQFGKPVTLSCSQTLNHNVMYWYQQKSSQAPKLLFHYYDKDFNNEADTPDNFQSRRPNTSFCFLDIRSPGLGDTAMYLCATSRDKGTGVDEQFFGPGTRLTVL.

The V gene is TRBV7-8, the J gene TRBJ2-7, with 8 bases that match TRBD1. In germline, CDR1 is SGHVS, CDR2 FQNEAQ. CDR3 length equals 16 residues. V lost 5 bases, J lost 3 bases, and 12 bases stayed unmatched. CDR3 DNA sequence: TGTGCCAGCAGCCCCCGCCCGACAGGGGTAGACTACGAGCAGTACTTC. Amino acids: CASSPRPTGVDYEQYF.

The sample holds a few counts of this clonotype. The rearrangement uses TRBV29-1 and TRBJ1-2; no definite D call. CDR1 is SQVTM, CDR2 ANQGSEA, per germline. Deletions cut 0 bases from V and 2 bases from J, with 7 bases between. This CDR3 contains 13 residues. For the CDR3, the DNA is TGCAGCGTTGAAGAGGGCGGAAACTATGGCTACACCTTC. Residues: CSVEEGGNYGYTF. Supplemented by reference TRBV29-1 and TRBJ1-2, the full variable domain reads SAVISQKPSRDICQRGTSLTIQCQVDSQVTMMFWYRQQPGQSLTLIATANQGSEATYESGFVIDKFPISRPNLTFSTLTVSNMSPEDSSIYLCSVEEGGNYGYTFGSGTRLTVV.

The rearrangement joins TRBV6-6 to TRBJ1-6; a weak D match, TRBD1 (5 bases). Trimming removed 8 bases at V and 8 bases at J, with 16 bases between. In germline, CDR1 is MNHNY, CDR2 SVGAGI (reference sequence). The length of the CDR3 is 14 residues. CDR3 in DNA: TGTGCCAGCCGCCCGGTGGGGGAGGATTCACCCCTCCACTTT. This translates into CASRPVGEDSPLHF.

This chain connects TRBV3-1 to TRBJ1-2, with a tentative D call TRBD1 (5 bases). The CDR3 extends over 15 amino acids. From germline, CDR1 is LGHDT and CDR2 YNNKEL (reference sequence). V lost 7 bases to trimming and J lost 0 bases, with 15 bases between them. CDR3 nucleotide sequence: TGTGCCAGCACCAAAATGGCAGGGCCTAACTATGGCTACACCTTC. Translated: CASTKMAGPNYGYTF.

This clonotype has just a few counts. J is TRBJ2-5 and V is TRBV11-2, with no clear D. The CDR3 is 14 amino acids. Trimming shortened V by 5 bases and J by 3 bases, and 13 bases separated the two germline ends. CDR1 and CDR2 (germline): SGHAT, FQNNGV. The CDR3 is CASSRQDTKETQYF. In nucleotides, the CDR3 is TGTGCCAGCAGCCGTCAAGACACAAAAGAGACCCAGTACTTC.

This clonotype was recorded many times. The J gene is TRBJ2-2, the V gene TRBV12-3 or TRBV12-4; 13 positions match TRBD2. This CDR3 has 18 residues. Trimming cost V 5 bases and J 4 bases; bases outside gene matches: 10. CDR3 bases: TGTGCCAGCAGTCTGACCCTGAGGACTAGCGGGGGCACCGGGGAGCTGTTTTTT. It translates to CASSLTLRTSGGTGELFF.

In its sample, this clonotype was seen many times. V and J are TRBV5-4 and TRBJ2-2; 11 bases line up with TRBD1. From germline, CDR1 is SGHNT and CDR2 YYREEE (reference sequence). V dropped 4 bases and J dropped 4; count of bases not matched to a gene: 6. The length of the CDR3 is 16 residues. In DNA, the CDR3 is TGTGCCAGCAGCACACCCGGGACAGGGGGCACCGGGGAGCTGTTTTTT. Protein: CASSTPGTGGTGELFF.

The rearrangement joins TRBV14 to TRBJ2-3; D not resolved. Looked up from germline, CDR1 is SGHDN and CDR2 is FVKESK. The V gene lost 0 bases and the J gene lost 4 bases, with 8 bases spanning the gap. The CDR3 has 14 amino acids. DNA for the CDR3: TGTGCCAGCAGCCAAGACCCAGGCGCAGATACGCAGTATTTT. This gives the protein CASSQDPGADTQYF.

The table lists this clonotype with a few counts. The gene calls are TRBV6-2 or TRBV6-3 and TRBJ2-1; 7 nucleotides agree with TRBD2. Germline V gene lookup returns CDR1 MNHEY and CDR2 SVGEGT. The CDR3 totals 15 residues. V shed 5 bases and J 4 bases; nucleotides not matched to a gene: 8. The CDR3 sequence: CASSLMGGGYNEQFF. The CDR3 DNA reads TGTGCCAGCAGTCTCATGGGCGGGGGATACAATGAGCAGTTCTTC.

V is TRBV27 and J is TRBJ2-1; D is perhaps TRBD1 or TRBD2 (6 bases each). The V gene's germline CDR1 is MNHEY and CDR2 SMNVEV (reference sequence). V was shortened by 8 bases and J by 6 bases, with 14 bases between the two germline ends. The CDR3 is 13 amino acids. In DNA form, the CDR3 reads TGTGCCAGCGCTCCGGGGGCGGGCAATGAGCAGTTCTTC. Amino acids: CASAPGAGNEQFF.

The chain uses TRBV6-2 or TRBV6-3 and TRBJ1-3; D uncertain. V was pared by 4 bases and J by 3 bases, with 13 bases between. Germline loops: CDR1 MNHEY, CDR2 SVGEGT. This CDR3 is 15 amino acids long. This CDR3 reads CASSSGLRDGNTIYF. The CDR3 DNA follows: TGTGCCAGCAGTTCAGGTTTGCGAGATGGAAACACCATATATTTT.

This clonotype showed up just a few times. J is TRBJ1-1 and V is TRBV6-5; D is ambiguous. Trimming took off 4 bases at V and 2 bases at J, with 17 bases between the two ends. CDR1 is MNHEY and CDR2 is SVGAGI in the germline V gene. CDR3 length equals 16 residues. CDR3 residues: CASSSQLGFLNTEAFF. The CDR3 DNA sequence: TGTGCCAGCAGTTCCCAATTGGGATTCCTTAACACTGAAGCTTTCTTT.

There are many counts of this clonotype. The chain links TRBV25-1 to TRBJ1-1; a weak D match, TRBD1 (6 bases). Germline lookup yields CDR1 MGHDK and CDR2 SYGVNS. V shed 5 bases and J shed 1 base, with 8 bases lying between them. This CDR3 contains 13 residues. CDR3 bases: TGTGCCAGCAGTAAGGGGGGGAACACTGAAGCTTTCTTT. Amino acids: CASSKGGNTEAFF. Filled out from reference TRBV25-1 and TRBJ1-1, the complete variable domain reads EADIYQTPRYLVIGTGKKITLECSQTMGHDKMYWYQQDPGMELHLIHYSYGVNSTEKGDLSSESTVSRIRTEHFPLTLESARPSHTSQYLCASSKGGNTEAFFGQGTRLTVV.

The table lists this clonotype with many counts. The chain carries TRBV4-3 and TRBJ2-1; 8 bases line up with TRBD2. Germline values: CDR1 LGHNA, CDR2 YSLEER. The CDR3 length is 16 residues. Unmatched junction bases numbered 7, after V lost 0 bases and J lost 6 bases. Here the CDR3 reads CASSQDNRLASNEQFF. DNA for the CDR3: TGCGCCAGCAGCCAAGATAACCGACTAGCGTCCAATGAGCAGTTCTTC.

This clonotype has only a few counts. The chain employs TRBV7-7 and TRBJ1-6; D is unclear. The germline V gene encodes CDR1 SSHAT and CDR2 FNYEAQ (reference sequence). This CDR3 has 13 amino acids. The V end was cut by 5 bases, the J end by 10 bases, with 12 bases between. The CDR3 bases are TGTGCCAGCAGCCCTAACCCAAGGTCACCCCTCCACTTT. Amino acid sequence: CASSPNPRSPLHF.

The gene calls are TRBV6-1 and TRBJ2-7, with D unresolved. Germline loops: CDR1 MNHNS, CDR2 SASEGT. Trimming took 1 base from V and 2 from J, leaving 9 bases between them. The CDR3 totals 14 residues. The CDR3 DNA reads TGTGCCAGCAGTGAAGTCCGGTCAGCCTACGAGCAGTACTTC. Amino acid sequence: CASSEVRSAYEQYF.

On this clonotype itself: Given the absence of the conserved phenylalanine or tryptophan at the CDR3 end, a read error is likely. The chain couples TRBV4-3 to TRBJ1-5; 7 bases agree with TRBD1. The CDR3 loop spans 16 amino acids. V trimming: 8 bases; J trimming: 4 bases; junction bases outside the gene matches: 14. Germline V gene data show CDR1 as LGHNA and CDR2 as YSLEER. CDR3 DNA sequence: TGCGCCAGCGCCAAGCCAGACAGGGTTCGAAATCAGCCCCAGCATTAT. It codes for CASAKPDRVRNQPQHY.

The genes are TRBV4-2 and TRBJ2-7; D possibly uses TRBD1 or TRBD2 (5 bases each). This CDR3 is 14 amino acids long. Germline values: CDR1 LGHNA, CDR2 YNFKEQ. V lost 8 bases and J lost 1, with 15 bases in between. The CDR3: CASAEGTVSYEQYF. The CDR3 DNA is TGTGCCAGCGCCGAGGGGACGGTTTCCTACGAGCAGTACTTC.

This clonotype showed up many times. This sequence joins TRBV6-2 or TRBV6-3 and TRBJ2-2, with D perhaps matching TRBD2 (6 bases). V gave up 0 bases and J gave up 4 bases, with 12 bases separating them. The CDR3 length is 16 residues. Germline CDR1 and CDR2: MNHEY and SVGEGT. The CDR3 nucleotides are TGTGCCAGCAGTTACTCGCGGGGATTCGTCACCGGGGAGCTGTTTTTT. It specifies CASSYSRGFVTGELFF.

The rearrangement links TRBV29-1 to TRBJ2-3; D remains unclear. In germline, CDR1 is SQVTM, CDR2 ANQGSEA. The CDR3 has 15 amino acids. Trimming took 3 bases from V and 0 from J, leaving 13 bases between them. The CDR3 reads CSVDRPRYSTDTQYF. The CDR3 region has the DNA TGCAGCGTTGATAGGCCTAGATATAGCACAGATACGCAGTATTTT.

The DNA of the CDR3 is TGTGCCAGCAGTTCCTGGGGCGACGGAGATACGCAGTATTTT. Its protein product is CASSSWGDGDTQYF. V and J are TRBV6-2 or TRBV6-3 and TRBJ2-3, with TRBD1 as a possible D gene (5 bases). The CDR3 loop spans 14 amino acids. CDR1 is MNHEY and CDR2 is SVGEGT in the germline V gene. Trimming took 4 bases from V and 5 from J, leaving 13 bases between them.

This clonotype has at least ten counts. V and J are TRBV29-1 and TRBJ1-5; a weak D match, TRBD1 (5 bases). V was pared by 6 bases and J by 2 bases, with 11 bases between. The length of the CDR3 is 13 residues. Germline assignment: CDR1 SQVTM and CDR2 ANQGSEA. This CDR3 is CSVQGEGNQPQHF. The CDR3 nucleotides read TGCAGCGTCCAGGGTGAGGGCAATCAGCCCCAGCATTTT.

This clonotype has a handful of counts. The DNA is left out, because the CDR3 cannot be placed on it with certainty; the CDR3 is given as TCRdb lists it. The V call is TRBV7-5, the J call TRBJ2-2; TRBD1 reflects the table's D call only, with no check against the DNA. TRBV7-5 is marked as a pseudogene. Inclusive of both ends, the CDR3 amounts to 19 amino acids. The CDR3 sequence is CISVPEAYGYRGNTGELFF.

This clonotype was seen at least ten times. The rearrangement links TRBV20-1 to TRBJ1-1; no firm D call. Germline V lookup: CDR1 DFQATT, CDR2 SNEGSKA (reference sequence). The ends were cut back, 3 bases at V and 6 bases at J, with 17 bases in the middle. The CDR3 is made up of 14 amino acids. The CDR3 nucleotides read TGCAGTGCTAGTTCTGGGCGGAGTAGCGCTGAAGCTTTCTTT. This encodes CSASSGRSSAEAFF.

CDR3: CASSYSVDSGGELFF. In nucleotides, the CDR3 is TGTGCCAGCAGTTACTCTGTGGACTCCGGCGGGGAGCTGTTTTTT. J is TRBJ2-2 and V is TRBV6-5; perhaps TRBD2 as D (5 bases). The CDR3 runs 15 residues. Germline V gene sequence: CDR1 MNHEY, CDR2 SVGAGI. The V end was cut by 0 bases, the J end by 7 bases, with 12 bases between.

This clonotype has a handful of counts. The chain has TRBV6-6 and TRBJ1-2; D is uncertain. The CDR3 is 14 amino acids. From germline, CDR1 is MNHNY and CDR2 SVGAGI (reference sequence). V was cut by 5 bases and J by 5 bases, with 15 bases left in between. The CDR3 DNA sequence: TGTGCCAGCAGTCACGAGCCAGAAACTTATGGCTACACCTTC. Translation gives CASSHEPETYGYTF.

Regarding this clonotype: As the CDR3 is not closed by the conserved phenylalanine or tryptophan, this likely results from a read error. The CDR3 sequence is CASSDPGQGEYGYTS. Here the CDR3 DNA reads TGTGCCAGCAGTGACCCAGGGCAGGGGGAGTATGGCTACACCTCC. The V call is TRBV25-1, the J call TRBJ1-2, with 7 bases lining up with TRBD1. Losses at the gene ends were 3 bases for V and 5 bases for J; bases not matched to a gene: 9. This CDR3 is 15 amino acids long. Germline CDR1 reads MGHDK; CDR2 reads SYGVNS.